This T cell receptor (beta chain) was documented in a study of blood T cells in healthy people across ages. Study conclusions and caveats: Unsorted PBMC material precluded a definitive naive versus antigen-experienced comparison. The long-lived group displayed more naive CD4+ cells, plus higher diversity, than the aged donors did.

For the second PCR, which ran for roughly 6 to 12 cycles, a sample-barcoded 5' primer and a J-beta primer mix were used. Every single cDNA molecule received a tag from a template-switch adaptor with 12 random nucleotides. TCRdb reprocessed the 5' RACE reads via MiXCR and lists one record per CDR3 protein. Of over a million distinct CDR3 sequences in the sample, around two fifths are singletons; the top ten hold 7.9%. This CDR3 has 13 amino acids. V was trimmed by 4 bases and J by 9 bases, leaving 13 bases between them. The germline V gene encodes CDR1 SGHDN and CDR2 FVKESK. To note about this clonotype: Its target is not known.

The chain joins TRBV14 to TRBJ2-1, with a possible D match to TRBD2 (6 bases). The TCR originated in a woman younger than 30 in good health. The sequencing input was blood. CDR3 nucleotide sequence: TGTGCCAGCAGCCTCCCTAGCGTTCTTGAGCAGTTCTTC. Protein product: CASSLPSVLEQFF.